A selection of T cell receptor beta chains follows, all from one sample in a study of OX40 agonist ivuxolimab in advanced cancers. TCRdb keeps only in-frame clones here, not all; method: immunoSEQ multiplex PCR. This sample carries some 81,000 clones, roughly 85% of them seen once, and the ten largest clones take under 2%. Source: CD4+ or CD8+ T cells sorted from blood, taken in a trial of the OX40 agonist ivuxolimab. Every receptor here comes from an adult with an advanced solid tumor such as melanoma, head and neck, liver or kidney cancer. Each CDR3 is given without its conserved first and last residue.

TRBJ1-2	TRBV6-1	ASSAGQGGYGYT
TRBJ2-3	TRBV5-6	ASSFISVSTDTQY
TRBJ2-2	TRBV28	ASIPDRGNTGELF
TRBJ2-2	TRBV5-1	ASGQGARTGELF
TRBJ1-5	TRBV2	ASRARTTYSNQPQH
TRBJ2-6	TRBV9	ASSVRGDDRMFSGANVLT
TRBJ1-1	TRBV5-6	ASSLGTGRDTEAF
TRBJ2-1	TRBV7-9	ASSPRGGGVSYNEQF
TRBJ1-5	TRBV6-1	ASNWGRVKSGPQH
TRBJ1-3	TRBV6-5	ASSRGTSSGNTIY
TRBJ2-3	TRBV4-1	ASSQNDGQGADTQY
TRBJ2-5	TRBV7-9	ASSTQTGRETQY
TRBJ2-5	TRBV12-5	ASGLRGGETQY
TRBJ2-3	TRBV7-7	ASSLAVATDTQY
TRBJ2-2	TRBV11-3	ASSLEGNTGELF
TRBJ1-4	TRBV28	ASSLSGTGGEKLF
TRBJ1-1	TRBV28	AIAPRYTEAF
TRBJ2-7	TRBV5-1	ASSSQRGATYEQY
TRBJ2-7	TRBV6-5	ASSYGGALGEQY
NA	TRBV29-1	SGQGSGSSYEQY
TRBJ1-5	TRBV28	ASSLPSGGNQPQH
TRBJ2-5	TRBV19	ASGNGQGAWETQY